This TCR beta chain was found in a study of OX40 agonist ivuxolimab in advanced cancers. Across the study: The patients received ivuxolimab by intravenous route every 2 weeks at 0.01 to 10 mg/kg. The study enrolled dose-escalation patients with hepatocellular carcinoma, melanoma, renal cell or head and neck cancer. Partial responses were achieved by three patients, one with hepatocellular carcinoma and two with cutaneous melanoma.

The timepoints at which blood was sampled were baseline, cycle 4 day 1, and cycle 7 day 1. TCRdb's copy holds only in-frame clones and misses some; the assay was immunoSEQ multiplex PCR. The table records about 86,000 clones, roughly 90% of them present only once. This clonotype was obtained from an adult with an advanced solid tumor such as melanoma, head and neck, liver or kidney cancer. Specimen: CD4+ or CD8+ T cells sorted from blood, collected in a trial of the OX40 agonist ivuxolimab.

The CDR3 region is CSVAGFNEQFF. The CDR3 bases are TGCAGCGTTGCAGGGTTCAATGAGCAGTTCTTC. V usage is TRBV29-1 and J usage is TRBJ2-1; a weak D match, TRBD1 (5 bases). Trimming took off 4 bases at V and 6 bases at J, with 7 bases between the two ends. Per germline, CDR1 SQVTM and CDR2 ANQGSEA. The CDR3 has 11 residues.